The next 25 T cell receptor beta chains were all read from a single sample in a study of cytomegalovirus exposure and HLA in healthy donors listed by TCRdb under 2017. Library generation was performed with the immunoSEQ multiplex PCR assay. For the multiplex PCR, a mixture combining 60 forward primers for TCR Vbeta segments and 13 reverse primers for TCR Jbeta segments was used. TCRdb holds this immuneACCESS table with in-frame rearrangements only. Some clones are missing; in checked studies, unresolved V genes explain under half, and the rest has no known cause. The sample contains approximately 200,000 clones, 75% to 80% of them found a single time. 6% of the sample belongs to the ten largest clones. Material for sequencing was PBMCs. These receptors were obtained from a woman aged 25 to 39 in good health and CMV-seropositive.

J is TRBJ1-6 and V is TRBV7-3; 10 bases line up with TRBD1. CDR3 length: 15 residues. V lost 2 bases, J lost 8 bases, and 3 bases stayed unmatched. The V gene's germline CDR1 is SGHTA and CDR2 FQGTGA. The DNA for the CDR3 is TGTGCCAGCAGCTTAGACAGGGGGCCCTATTCACCCCTCCACTTT. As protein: CASSLDRGPYSPLHF. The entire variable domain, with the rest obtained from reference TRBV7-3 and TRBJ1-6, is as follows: GAGVSQTPSNKVTEKGKYVELRCDPISGHTALYWYRQSLGQGPEFLIYFQGTGAADDSGLPNDRFFAVRPEGSVSTLKIQRTERGDSAVYLCASSLDRGPYSPLHFGNGTRLTVT.

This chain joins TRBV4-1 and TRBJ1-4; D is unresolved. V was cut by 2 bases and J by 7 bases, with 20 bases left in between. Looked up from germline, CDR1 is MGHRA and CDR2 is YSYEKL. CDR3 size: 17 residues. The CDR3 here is CASSQTLFVGRGEKLFF. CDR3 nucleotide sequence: TGCGCCAGCAGCCAAACTCTTTTCGTGGGTCGAGGTGAAAAACTGTTTTTT.

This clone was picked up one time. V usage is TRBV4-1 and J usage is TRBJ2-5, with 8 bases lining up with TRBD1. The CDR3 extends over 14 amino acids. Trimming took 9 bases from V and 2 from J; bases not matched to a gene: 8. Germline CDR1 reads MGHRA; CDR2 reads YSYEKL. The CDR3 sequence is CARDRVGQQETQYF. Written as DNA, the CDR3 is TGCGCCAGGGACAGGGTAGGACAACAAGAGACCCAGTACTTC.

The CDR3 nucleotides read TGTGCCAGCTCCTACGAAAACCGAGAGACTGGAAACACCATATATTTT. Translation: CASSYENRETGNTIYF. This chain joins TRBV4-2 and TRBJ1-3; D gene uncertain. V was trimmed by 8 bases and J by 2 bases, leaving 19 bases between them. The V gene's germline CDR1 is LGHNA and CDR2 YNFKEQ. CDR3 length equals 16 residues.

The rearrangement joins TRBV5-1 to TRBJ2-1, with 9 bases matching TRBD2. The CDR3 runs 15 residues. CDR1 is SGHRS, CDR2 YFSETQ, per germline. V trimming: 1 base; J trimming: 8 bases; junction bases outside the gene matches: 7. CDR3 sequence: CASSLSSGRIDEQFF. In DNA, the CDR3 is TGCGCCAGCAGCTTGAGTAGCGGGAGAATCGATGAGCAGTTCTTC.

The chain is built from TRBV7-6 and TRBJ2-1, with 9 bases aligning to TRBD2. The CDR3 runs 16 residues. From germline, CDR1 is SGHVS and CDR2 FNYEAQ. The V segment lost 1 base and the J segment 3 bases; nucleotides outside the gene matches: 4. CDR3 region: CASSLGSSGIYNEQFF. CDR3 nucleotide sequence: TGTGCCAGCAGCTTAGGATCTAGCGGGATCTACAATGAGCAGTTCTTC.

CDR3 DNA sequence: TGTGCCAGCAGTTTACGTGGTCGGGCAGGGGTTCGTCAGCCCCAGCATTTT. As protein: CASSLRGRAGVRQPQHF. This sequence joins TRBV28 and TRBJ1-5; the D gene is possibly TRBD1 (6 bases). The CDR3 covers 17 residues. V was pared by 2 bases and J by 6 bases, with 20 bases between. Germline-derived CDR1 and CDR2 are MDHEN and SYDVKM.

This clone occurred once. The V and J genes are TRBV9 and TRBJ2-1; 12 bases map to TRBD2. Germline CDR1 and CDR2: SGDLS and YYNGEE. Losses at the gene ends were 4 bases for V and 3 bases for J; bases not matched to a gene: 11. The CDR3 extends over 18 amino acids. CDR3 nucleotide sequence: TGTGCCAGCAGCCTGAGACTAGCGGGAGAAATTTACTACAATGAGCAGTTCTTC. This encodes CASSLRLAGEIYYNEQFF.

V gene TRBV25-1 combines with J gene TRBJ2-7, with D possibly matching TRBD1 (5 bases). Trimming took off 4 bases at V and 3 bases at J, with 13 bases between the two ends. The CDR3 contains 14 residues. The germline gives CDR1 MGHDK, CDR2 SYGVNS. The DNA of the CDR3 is TGTGCCAGCAGTGCCCGGCAGGGCAACTACGAGCAGTACTTC. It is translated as CASSARQGNYEQYF.

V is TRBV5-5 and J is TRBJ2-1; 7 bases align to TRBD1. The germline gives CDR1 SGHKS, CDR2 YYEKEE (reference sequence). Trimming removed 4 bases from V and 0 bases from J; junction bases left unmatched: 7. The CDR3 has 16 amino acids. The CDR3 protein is CASSLLQGISYNEQFF. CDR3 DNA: TGTGCCAGCAGCCTCCTACAGGGGATCTCCTACAATGAGCAGTTCTTC.

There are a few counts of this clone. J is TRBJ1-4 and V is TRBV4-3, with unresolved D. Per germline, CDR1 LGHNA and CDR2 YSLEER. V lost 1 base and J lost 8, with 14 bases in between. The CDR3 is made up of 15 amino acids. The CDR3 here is CASSQVGPGGEKLFF. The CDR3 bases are TGCGCCAGCAGCCAAGTGGGTCCGGGAGGCGAAAAACTGTTTTTT.

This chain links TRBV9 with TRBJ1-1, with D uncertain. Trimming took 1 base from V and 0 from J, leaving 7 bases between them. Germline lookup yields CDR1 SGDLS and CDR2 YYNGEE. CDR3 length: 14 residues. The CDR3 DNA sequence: TGTGCCAGCAGCGTAAGCTCTTTGAACACTGAAGCTTTCTTT. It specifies CASSVSSLNTEAFF. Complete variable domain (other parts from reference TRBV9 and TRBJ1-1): DSGVTQTPKHLITATGQRVTLRCSPRSGDLSVYWYQQSLDQGLQFLIQYYNGEERAKGNILERFSAQQFPDLHSELNLSSLELGDSALYFCASSVSSLNTEAFFGQGTRLTVV.

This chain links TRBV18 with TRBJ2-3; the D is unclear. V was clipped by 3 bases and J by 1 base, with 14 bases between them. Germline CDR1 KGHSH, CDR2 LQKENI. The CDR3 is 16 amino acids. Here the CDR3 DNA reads TGTGCCAGCTCACCTGCCCAGCGCGAGGGCACAGATACGCAGTATTTT. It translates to CASSPAQREGTDTQYF.

The CDR3 bases are TGTGCCAGCAGCGACCCCGGAGGTCTAGGGTGGAACGAGCAGTACTTC. Translating it yields CASSDPGGLGWNEQYF. The chain employs TRBV7-2 and TRBJ2-7, with D possibly TRBD2 on 5 matching bases. CDR3 length: 16 residues. Looked up from germline, CDR1 is SGHTA and CDR2 is FQGNSA. Trimming took off 5 bases at V and 5 bases at J, with 22 bases between the two ends.

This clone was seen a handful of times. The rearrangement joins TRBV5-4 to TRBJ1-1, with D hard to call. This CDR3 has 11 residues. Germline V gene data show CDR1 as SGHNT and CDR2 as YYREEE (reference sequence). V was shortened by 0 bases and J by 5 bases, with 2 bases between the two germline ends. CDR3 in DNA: TGTGCCAGCAGCTTGGCGACTGAAGCTTTCTTT. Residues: CASSLATEAFF.

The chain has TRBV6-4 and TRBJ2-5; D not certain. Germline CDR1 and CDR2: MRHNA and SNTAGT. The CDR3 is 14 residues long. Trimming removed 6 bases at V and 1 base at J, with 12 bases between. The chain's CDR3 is CASRGAGPQETQYF. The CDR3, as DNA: TGTGCCAGCAGGGGCGCCGGCCCCCAAGAGACCCAGTACTTC.

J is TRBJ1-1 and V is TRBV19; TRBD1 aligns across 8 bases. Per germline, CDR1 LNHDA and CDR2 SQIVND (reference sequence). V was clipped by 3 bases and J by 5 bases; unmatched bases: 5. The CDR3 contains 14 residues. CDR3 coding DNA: TGTGCCAGTAGTATGGAATACAGGGGGACTGAAGCTTTCTTT. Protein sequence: CASSMEYRGTEAFF.

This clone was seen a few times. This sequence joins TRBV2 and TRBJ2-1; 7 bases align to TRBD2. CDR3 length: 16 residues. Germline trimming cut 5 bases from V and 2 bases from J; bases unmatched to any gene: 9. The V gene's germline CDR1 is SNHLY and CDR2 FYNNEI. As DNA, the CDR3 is TGTGCCAGCAGTCTTCCGTGGGAGGGCCCCTACAATGAGCAGTTCTTC. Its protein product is CASSLPWEGPYNEQFF.

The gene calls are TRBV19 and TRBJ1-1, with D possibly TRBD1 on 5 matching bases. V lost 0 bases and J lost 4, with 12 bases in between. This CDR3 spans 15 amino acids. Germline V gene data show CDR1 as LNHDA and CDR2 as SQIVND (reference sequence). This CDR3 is CASSIDGGGGTEAFF. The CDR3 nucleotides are TGTGCCAGTAGTATAGATGGCGGCGGGGGCACTGAAGCTTTCTTT.

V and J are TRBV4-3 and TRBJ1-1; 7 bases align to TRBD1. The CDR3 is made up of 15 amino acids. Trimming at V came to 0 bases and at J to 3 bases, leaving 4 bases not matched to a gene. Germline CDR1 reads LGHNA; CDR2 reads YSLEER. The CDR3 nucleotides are TGCGCCAGCAGCCAAGATACCAGGGGGGACACTGAAGCTTTCTTT. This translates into CASSQDTRGDTEAFF.

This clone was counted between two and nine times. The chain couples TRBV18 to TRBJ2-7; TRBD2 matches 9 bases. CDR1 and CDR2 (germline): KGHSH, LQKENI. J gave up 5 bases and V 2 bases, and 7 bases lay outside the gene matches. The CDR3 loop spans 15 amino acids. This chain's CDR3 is CASSPRTSGRHEQYF. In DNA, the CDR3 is TGTGCCAGCTCACCAAGAACTAGCGGGCGCCACGAGCAGTACTTC. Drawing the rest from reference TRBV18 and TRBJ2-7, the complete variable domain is NAGVMQNPRHLVRRRGQEARLRCSPMKGHSHVYWYRQLPEEGLKFMVYLQKENIIDESGMPKERFSAEFPKEGPSILRIQQVVRGDSAAYFCASSPRTSGRHEQYFGPGTRLTVT.

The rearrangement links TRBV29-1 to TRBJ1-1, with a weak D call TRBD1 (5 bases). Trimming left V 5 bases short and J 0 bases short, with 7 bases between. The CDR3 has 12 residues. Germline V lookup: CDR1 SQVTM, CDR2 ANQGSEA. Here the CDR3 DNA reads TGCAGCGTTAACAGGTTGAACACTGAAGCTTTCTTT. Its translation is CSVNRLNTEAFF.

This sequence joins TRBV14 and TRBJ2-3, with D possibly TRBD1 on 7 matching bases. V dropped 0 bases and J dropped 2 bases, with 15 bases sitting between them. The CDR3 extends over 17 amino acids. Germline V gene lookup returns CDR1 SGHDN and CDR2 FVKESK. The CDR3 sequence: CASSQDVGGGLTDTQYF. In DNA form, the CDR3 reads TGTGCCAGCAGCCAAGATGTTGGAGGGGGCCTCACAGATACGCAGTATTTT.

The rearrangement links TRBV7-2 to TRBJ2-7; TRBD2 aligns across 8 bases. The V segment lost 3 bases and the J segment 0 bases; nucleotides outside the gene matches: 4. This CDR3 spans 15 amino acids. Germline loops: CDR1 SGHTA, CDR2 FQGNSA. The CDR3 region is CASSFTSGNSYEQYF. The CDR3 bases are TGTGCCAGCAGCTTTACTAGCGGAAACTCCTACGAGCAGTACTTC. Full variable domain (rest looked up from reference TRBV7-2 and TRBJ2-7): GAGVSQSPSNKVTEKGKDVELRCDPISGHTALYWYRQSLGQGLEFLIYFQGNSAPDKSGLPSDRFSAERTGGSVSTLTIQRTQQEDSAVYLCASSFTSGNSYEQYFGPGTRLTVT.

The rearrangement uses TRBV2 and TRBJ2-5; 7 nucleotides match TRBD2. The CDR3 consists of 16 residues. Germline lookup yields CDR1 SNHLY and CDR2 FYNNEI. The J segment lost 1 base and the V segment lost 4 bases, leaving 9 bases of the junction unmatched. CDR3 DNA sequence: TGTGCCAGCAGTGGTGGAAGCGGGGTCTTCCAAGAGACCCAGTACTTC. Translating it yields CASSGGSGVFQETQYF.